This TCR beta chain stems from a study of cytomegalovirus exposure and HLA in healthy donors. For the study at large: The roughly 120 validation repertoires used the same platform as the roughly 670 first-cohort repertoires, a later analysis reported. Study-wide points: Subsequent analysis showed first-cohort TCR clusters tending to co-occur in around 110 validation repertoires. According to the study, 150 to 200 TCR beta chains were cytomegalovirus-associated.

The donors were members of the validation cohort, which comprised roughly 120 subjects and was separate from the first cohort of 666 subjects. As regards this clone: Its antigen is unknown.

Profiling relied on immunoSEQ multiplex PCR, and the TCRdb table lists in-frame clones only, not all of them. The sample lists around 220,000 clones, about 86% occurring once. Trimming took 2 bases from V and 6 from J, leaving 10 bases between them. Germline CDR1 SEHNR, CDR2 FQNEAQ (reference sequence). The length of the CDR3 is 14 residues. This clonotype was sampled from a woman between 18 and 30 years old in good health and CMV-seronegative. V is TRBV7-9 and J is TRBJ2-2; possible D gene TRBD2, 7 bases. Sequencing was performed on PBMCs. In nucleotides, the CDR3 is TGTGCCAGCAGCTTAATGGGGGGGCCCGGGGAGCTGTTTTTT. Translated, it gives CASSLMGGPGELFF.